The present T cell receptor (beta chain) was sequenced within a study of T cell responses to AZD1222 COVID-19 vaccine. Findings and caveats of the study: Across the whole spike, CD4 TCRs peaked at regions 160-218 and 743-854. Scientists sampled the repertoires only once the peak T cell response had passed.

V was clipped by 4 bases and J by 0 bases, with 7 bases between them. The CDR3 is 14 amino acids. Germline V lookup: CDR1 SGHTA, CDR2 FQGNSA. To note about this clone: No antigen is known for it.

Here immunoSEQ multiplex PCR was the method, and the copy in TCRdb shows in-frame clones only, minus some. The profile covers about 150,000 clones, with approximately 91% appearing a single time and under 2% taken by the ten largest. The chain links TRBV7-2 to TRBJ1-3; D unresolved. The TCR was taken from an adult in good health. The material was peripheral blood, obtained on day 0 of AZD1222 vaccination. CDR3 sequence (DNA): TGTGCCAGCAGCTCGTGGGACTCTGGAAACACCATATATTTT. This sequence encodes CASSSWDSGNTIYF.